The T cell receptor (beta chain) described here comes from a study of blood T cell repertoires in COVID-19. Clones were sequenced by immunoSEQ multiplex PCR, and TCRdb holds only the in-frame ones, with some missing. The table lists around 380,000 clones, more than 65% of them singletons, with over 0.95% in the top ten. Germline V gene lookup returns CDR1 LNHDA and CDR2 SQIVND (reference sequence). The CDR3 runs 16 residues. V lost 5 bases, J lost 8 bases, and 21 bases lay in between. This clonotype was obtained from a human donor with acute or convalescent COVID-19. The donor label of this sample is uncertain. The sequenced sample was peripheral blood. This rearrangement joins TRBV19 to TRBJ1-4; D not resolved. This CDR3 is CASSSQAGLLREKLFF. The CDR3 region has the DNA TGTGCCAGTAGTTCCCAGGCAGGCCTGCTAAGGGAAAAACTGTTTTTT.